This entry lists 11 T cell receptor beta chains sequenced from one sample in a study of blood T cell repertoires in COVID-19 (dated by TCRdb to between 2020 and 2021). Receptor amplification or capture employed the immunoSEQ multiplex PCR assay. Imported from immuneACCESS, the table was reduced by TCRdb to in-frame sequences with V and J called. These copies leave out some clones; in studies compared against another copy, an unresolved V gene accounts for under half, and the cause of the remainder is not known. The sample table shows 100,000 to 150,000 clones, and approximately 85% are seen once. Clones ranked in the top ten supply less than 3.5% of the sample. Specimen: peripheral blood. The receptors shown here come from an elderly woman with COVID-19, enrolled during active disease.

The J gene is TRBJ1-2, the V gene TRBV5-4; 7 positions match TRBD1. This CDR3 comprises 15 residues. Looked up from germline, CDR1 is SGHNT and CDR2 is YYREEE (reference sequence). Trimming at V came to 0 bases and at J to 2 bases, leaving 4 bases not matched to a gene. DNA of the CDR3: TGTGCCAGCAGCTTGGGGGGGGACAGCAACTATGGCTACACCTTC. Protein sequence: CASSLGGDSNYGYTF.

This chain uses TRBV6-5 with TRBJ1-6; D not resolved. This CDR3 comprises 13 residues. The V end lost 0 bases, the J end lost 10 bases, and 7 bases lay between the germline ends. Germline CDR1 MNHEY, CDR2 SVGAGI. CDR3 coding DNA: TGTGCCAGCAGTTACTCCGGGGTATCACCCCTCCACTTT. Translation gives CASSYSGVSPLHF.

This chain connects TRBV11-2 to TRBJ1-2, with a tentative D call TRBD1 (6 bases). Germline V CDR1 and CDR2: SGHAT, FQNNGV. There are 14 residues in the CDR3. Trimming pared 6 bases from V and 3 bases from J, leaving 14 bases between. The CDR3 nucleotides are TGTGCCAGCAGGGCCTATGGGGGCGACTATGGCTACACCTTC. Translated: CASRAYGGDYGYTF.

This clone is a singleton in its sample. The CDR3 DNA follows: TGTGCCAGCAGCCCCCGTAGCGGCATCCAATACGAGCAGTACTTC. Its protein product is CASSPRSGIQYEQYF. J is TRBJ2-7 and V is TRBV9, with D perhaps matching TRBD2 (6 bases). CDR1 is SGDLS and CDR2 is YYNGEE in the germline V gene. V lost 4 bases and J 4 bases, leaving 18 bases between the germline ends. CDR3 length: 15 residues.

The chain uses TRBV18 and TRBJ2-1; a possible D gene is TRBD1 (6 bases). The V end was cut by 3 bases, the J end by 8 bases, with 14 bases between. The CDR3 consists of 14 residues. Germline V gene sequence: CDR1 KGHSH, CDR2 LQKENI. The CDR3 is CASSPGTRGDEQFF. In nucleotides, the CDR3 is TGTGCCAGCTCACCTGGGACACGGGGCGATGAGCAGTTCTTC.

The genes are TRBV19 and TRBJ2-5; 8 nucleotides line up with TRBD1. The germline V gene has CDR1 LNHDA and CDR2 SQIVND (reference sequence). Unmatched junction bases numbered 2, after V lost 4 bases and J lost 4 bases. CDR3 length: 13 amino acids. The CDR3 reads CASSTDRGETQYF. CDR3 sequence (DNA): TGTGCCAGTAGTACAGACAGGGGAGAGACCCAGTACTTC.

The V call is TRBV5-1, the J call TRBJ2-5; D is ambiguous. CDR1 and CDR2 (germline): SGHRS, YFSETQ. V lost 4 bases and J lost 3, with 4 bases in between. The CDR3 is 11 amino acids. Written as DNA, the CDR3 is TGCGCCAGCAGCAATAAAGAGACCCAGTACTTC. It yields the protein CASSNKETQYF.

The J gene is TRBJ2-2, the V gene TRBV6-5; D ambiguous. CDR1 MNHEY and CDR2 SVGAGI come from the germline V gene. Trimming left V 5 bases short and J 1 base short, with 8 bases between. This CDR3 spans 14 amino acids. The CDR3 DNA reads TGTGCCAGCAGTCTTCAGCGGAACACCGGGGAGCTGTTTTTT. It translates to CASSLQRNTGELFF.

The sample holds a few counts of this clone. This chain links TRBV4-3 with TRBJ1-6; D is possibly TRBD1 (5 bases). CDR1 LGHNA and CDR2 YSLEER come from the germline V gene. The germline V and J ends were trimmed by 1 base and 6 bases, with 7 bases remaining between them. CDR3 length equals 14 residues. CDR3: CASSQGQSNSPLHF. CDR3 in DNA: TGCGCCAGCAGCCAAGGACAGTCTAATTCACCCCTCCACTTT.

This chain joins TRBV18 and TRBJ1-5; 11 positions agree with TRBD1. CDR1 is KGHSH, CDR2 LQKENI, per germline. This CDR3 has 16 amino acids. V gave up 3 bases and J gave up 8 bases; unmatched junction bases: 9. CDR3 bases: TGTGCCAGCTCACCCGGGACAGGGGGACGTCAAGAGCCCCAGCATTTT. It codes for CASSPGTGGRQEPQHF.

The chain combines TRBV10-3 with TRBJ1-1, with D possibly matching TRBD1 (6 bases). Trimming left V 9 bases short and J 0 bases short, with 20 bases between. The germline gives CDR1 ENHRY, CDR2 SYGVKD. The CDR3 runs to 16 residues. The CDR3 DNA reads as TGTGCCATACTTAACAGGGAGCTTACCATGAACACTGAAGCTTTCTTT. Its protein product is CAILNRELTMNTEAFF.